The following is a TCR beta chain sequence with its context. Its specificity is not known. The record originates from a study of regulatory T cells in long-lasting Graves disease. Time point reported: persistent/refractory GD, antithyroid drugs over 5 years with positive TRAb. Extracted RNA from PBMCs served as the source of the TCR library. General study results and limits: Persistent disease showed a preference for TRBV28, TRBJ1-2 and TRBJ2-5.

Germline assignment: CDR1 MNHNS and CDR2 SASEGT. CDR3 length: 17 residues. The V end lost 10 bases, the J end lost 0 bases, and 21 bases lay between the germline ends. Combining iRepertoire HTBI primers with Arm-PCR of CDR3 regions, the authors built TCR beta libraries. TCRdb used MiXCR to reprocess the multiplex PCR reads, holding one entry per CDR3 protein. The sample gives 300,000 to 350,000 distinct CDR3 sequences, around a fifth of which show up once; about 29% is in the top ten. The source material was peripheral blood mononuclear cells (PBMCs), sampled when the disease was refractory, from a patient treated with antithyroid drugs. V usage is TRBV6-1 and J usage is TRBJ2-2, with TRBD2 as a possible D gene (6 bases). The TCR comes from a female donor with Graves disease. This CDR3 reads CATNLRTKFANTGELFF. CDR3 sequence (DNA): TGTGCCACTAATCTGAGGACTAAATTCGCGAACACCGGGGAGCTGTTTTTT.